The TCR beta chain described here comes from a study of CD8+ T cells in alopecia areata. RNA extraction and reverse transcription yielded cDNA as sequencing template. Only in-frame clones appear in the TCRdb table, and some are missing; sequencing was by immunoSEQ multiplex PCR. Of 90,000 to 120,000 clones detected, 84% appear once; the ten largest clones hold around 25%. Treatment denoted: oral pan-JAK inhibitor, 5-10 mg twice daily. Alopecia areata patients provided lesional scalp punch biopsies and peripheral blood. CDR3 size: 16 residues. Germline V CDR1 and CDR2: SNHLY, FYNNEI. J lost 3 bases, V lost 3 bases, and 8 bases had no gene match.

This specimen was CD8+ T cells sorted from blood, taken at week 24, from a patient treated with tofacitinib. The receptor comes from a human donor with alopecia areata. This chain connects TRBV2 to TRBJ2-3, with 8 nucleotides matching TRBD2. The CDR3 bases are TGTGCCAGCAGTGATCGGGTAGCGGGGATGACAGATACGCAGTATTTT. Its protein is CASSDRVAGMTDTQYF.